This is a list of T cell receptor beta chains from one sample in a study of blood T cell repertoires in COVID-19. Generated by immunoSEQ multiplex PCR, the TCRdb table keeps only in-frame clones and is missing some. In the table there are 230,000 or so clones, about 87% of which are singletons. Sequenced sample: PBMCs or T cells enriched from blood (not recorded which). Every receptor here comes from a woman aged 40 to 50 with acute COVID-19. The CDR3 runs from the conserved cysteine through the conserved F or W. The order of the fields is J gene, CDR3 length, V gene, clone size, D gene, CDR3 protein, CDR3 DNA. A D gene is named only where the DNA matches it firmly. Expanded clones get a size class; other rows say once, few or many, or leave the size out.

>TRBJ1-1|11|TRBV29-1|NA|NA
CSVDGGAGAFF
TGCAGCGTCGATGGGGGGGCCGGTGCTTTCTTT
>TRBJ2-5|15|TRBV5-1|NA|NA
CASSPMTGGQETQYF
TGCGCCAGCAGCCCCATGACCGGAGGGCAAGAGACCCAGTACTTC
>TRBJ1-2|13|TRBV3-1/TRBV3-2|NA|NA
CASSQGGADGYTF
TGTGCCAGCAGCCAAGGGGGCGCAGATGGCTACACCTTC
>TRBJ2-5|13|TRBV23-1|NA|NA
CASSRALQETQYF
TGCGCCAGCAGTCGGGCCCTCCAAGAGACCCAGTACTTC
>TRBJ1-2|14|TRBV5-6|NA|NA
CASSLRGTTYGYTF
TGTGCCAGCAGCTTGAGGGGCACCACTTATGGCTACACCTTC
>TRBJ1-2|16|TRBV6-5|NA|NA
CASSYSSGRGNYGYTF
TGTGCCAGCAGTTACTCGTCAGGGAGGGGTAACTATGGCTACACCTTC
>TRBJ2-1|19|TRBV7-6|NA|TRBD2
CASSLVRGLTSGKYNEQFF
TGTGCCAGCAGCTTAGTAAGGGGGCTAACTAGCGGGAAGTACAATGAGCAGTTCTTC
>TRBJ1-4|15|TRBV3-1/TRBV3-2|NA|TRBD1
CASSHTGTGDEKLFF
TGTGCCAGCAGCCATACCGGGACAGGGGATGAAAAACTGTTTTTT
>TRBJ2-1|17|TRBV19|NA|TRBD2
CASSMGASGSPYNEQFF
TGTGCCAGTAGTATGGGGGCTAGCGGGAGCCCATACAATGAGCAGTTCTTC
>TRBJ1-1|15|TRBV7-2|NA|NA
CASSLLWGGVTEAFF
TGTGCCAGCAGCTTACTCTGGGGGGGCGTCACTGAAGCTTTCTTT
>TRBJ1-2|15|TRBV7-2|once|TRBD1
CASTLDRAYNYGYTF
TGTGCCAGCACCCTAGACAGGGCATATAACTATGGCTACACCTTC
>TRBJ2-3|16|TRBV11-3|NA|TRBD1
CASSGRVGTGADTQYF
TGTGCCAGCAGCGGTAGGGTGGGGACAGGGGCCGATACGCAGTATTTT
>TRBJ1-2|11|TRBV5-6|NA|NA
CASSLMRGYTF
TGTGCCAGCAGCCTAATGAGGGGCTACACCTTC
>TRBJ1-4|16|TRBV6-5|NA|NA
CASSYVVSATNEKLFF
TGTGCCAGCAGTTACGTGGTCAGTGCAACTAATGAAAAACTGTTTTTT
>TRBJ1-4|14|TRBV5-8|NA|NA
CASSLGRLNEKLFF
TGTGCCAGCAGCTTGGGGAGACTTAATGAAAAACTGTTTTTT
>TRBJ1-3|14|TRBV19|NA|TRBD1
CASSITGDGNTIYF
TGTGCCAGTAGTATTACAGGGGACGGAAACACCATATATTTT